This T cell receptor (beta chain) was recovered during a study of response to subunit inactivated influenza vaccine. TCRdb used MiXCR to reprocess the RT-PCR reads, holding one entry per CDR3 protein. The sample includes a few hundred thousand distinct CDR3 sequences, 21% of them seen just once. Study findings and constraints: Few additional T cells are recruited per seasonal influenza vaccination, authors suggested.

Per germline, CDR1 SGHTA and CDR2 FQGNSA. With 1 base clipped from V and 5 bases from J, the junction kept 10 bases outside the gene matches. The CDR3 runs 17 residues. To note about this clonotype: Its antigen is currently unknown.

V gene TRBV7-2 combines with J gene TRBJ2-3; 9 bases fit TRBD1. The TCR was taken from a man between 50 and 75 years old who received an inactivated influenza vaccine. The specimen comprised PBMCs from blood, sampled roughly 20 months after vaccination. CDR3 DNA: TGTGCCAGCAGCTTAGTGGTCGGGACAGGGATAGGAGATACGCAGTATTTT. Protein sequence: CASSLVVGTGIGDTQYF.